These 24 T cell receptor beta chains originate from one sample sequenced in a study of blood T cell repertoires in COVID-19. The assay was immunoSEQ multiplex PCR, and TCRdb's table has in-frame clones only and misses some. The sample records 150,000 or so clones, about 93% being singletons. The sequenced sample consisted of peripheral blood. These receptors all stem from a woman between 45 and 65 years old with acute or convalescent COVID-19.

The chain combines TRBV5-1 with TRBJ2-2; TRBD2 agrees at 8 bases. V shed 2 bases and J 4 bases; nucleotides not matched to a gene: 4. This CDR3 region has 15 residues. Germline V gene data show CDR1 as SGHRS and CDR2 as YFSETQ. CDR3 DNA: TGCGCCAGCAGCTTCGAGCGGGGGACCACCGGGGAGCTGTTTTTT. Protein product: CASSFERGTTGELFF.

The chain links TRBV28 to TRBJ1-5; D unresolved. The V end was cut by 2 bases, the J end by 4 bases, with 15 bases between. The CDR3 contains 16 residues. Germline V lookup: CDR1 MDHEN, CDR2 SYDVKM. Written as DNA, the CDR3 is TGTGCCAGCAGTTTAGTGGCACTGACGAGGAATCAGCCCCAGCATTTT. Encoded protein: CASSLVALTRNQPQHF.

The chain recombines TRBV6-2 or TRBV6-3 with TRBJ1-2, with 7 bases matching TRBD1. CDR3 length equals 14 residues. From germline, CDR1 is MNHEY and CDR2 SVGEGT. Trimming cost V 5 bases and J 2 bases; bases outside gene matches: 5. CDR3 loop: CASSTTQGNYGYTF. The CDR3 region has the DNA TGTGCCAGCAGTACAACACAGGGGAACTATGGCTACACCTTC.

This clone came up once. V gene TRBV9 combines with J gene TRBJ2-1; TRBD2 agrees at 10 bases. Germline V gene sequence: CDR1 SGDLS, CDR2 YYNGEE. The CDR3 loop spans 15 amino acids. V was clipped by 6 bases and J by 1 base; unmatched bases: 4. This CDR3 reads CASTETSGSYNEQFF. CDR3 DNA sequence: TGTGCCAGCACAGAGACTAGCGGGTCCTACAATGAGCAGTTCTTC.

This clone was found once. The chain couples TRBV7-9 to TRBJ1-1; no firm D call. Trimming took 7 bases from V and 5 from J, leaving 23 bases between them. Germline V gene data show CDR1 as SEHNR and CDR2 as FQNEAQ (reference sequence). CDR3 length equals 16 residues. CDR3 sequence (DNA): TGTGCCAGCACCCCCCAGGCCGTTGGTTTGAGTACTGAAGCTTTCTTT. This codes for CASTPQAVGLSTEAFF.

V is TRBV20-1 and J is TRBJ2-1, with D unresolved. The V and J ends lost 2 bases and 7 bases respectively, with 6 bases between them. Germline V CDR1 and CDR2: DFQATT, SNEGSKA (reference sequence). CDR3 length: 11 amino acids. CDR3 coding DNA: TGCAGTGCTAGAATCCAGAATGAGCAGTTCTTC. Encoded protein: CSARIQNEQFF.

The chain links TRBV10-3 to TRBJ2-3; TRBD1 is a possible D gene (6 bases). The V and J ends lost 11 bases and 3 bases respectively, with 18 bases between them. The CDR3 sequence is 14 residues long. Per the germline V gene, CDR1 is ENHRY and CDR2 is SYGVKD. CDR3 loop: CAARGPFGTDTQYF. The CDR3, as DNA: TGTGCCGCCAGGGGACCTTTTGGGACAGATACGCAGTATTTT.

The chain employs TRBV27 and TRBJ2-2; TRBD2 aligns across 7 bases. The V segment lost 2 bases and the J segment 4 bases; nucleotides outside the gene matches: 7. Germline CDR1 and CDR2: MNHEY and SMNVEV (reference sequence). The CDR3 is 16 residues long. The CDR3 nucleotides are TGTGCCAGCAGTTTACTGGAGGGAGGGCCCACCGGGGAGCTGTTTTTT. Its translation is CASSLLEGGPTGELFF.

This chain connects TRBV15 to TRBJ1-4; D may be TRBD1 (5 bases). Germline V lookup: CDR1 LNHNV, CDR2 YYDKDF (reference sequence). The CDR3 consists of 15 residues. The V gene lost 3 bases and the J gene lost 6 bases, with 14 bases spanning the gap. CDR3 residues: CATSRDYGADEKLFF. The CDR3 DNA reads TGTGCCACCAGCAGGGATTATGGGGCGGATGAAAAACTGTTTTTT.

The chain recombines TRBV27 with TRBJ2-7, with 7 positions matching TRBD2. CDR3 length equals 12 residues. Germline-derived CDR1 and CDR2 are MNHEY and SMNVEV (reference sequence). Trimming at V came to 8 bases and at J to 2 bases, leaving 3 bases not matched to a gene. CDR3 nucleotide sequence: TGTGCCAGCTCGGGAGGACCCTACGAGCAGTACTTC. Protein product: CASSGGPYEQYF.

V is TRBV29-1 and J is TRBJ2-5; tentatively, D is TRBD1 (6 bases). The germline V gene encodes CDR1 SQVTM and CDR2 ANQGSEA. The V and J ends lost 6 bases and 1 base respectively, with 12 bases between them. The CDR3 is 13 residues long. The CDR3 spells CSVDSTGQETQYF. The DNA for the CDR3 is TGCAGCGTCGACTCGACAGGCCAAGAGACCCAGTACTTC. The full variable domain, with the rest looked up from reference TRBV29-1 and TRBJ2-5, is SAVISQKPSRDICQRGTSLTIQCQVDSQVTMMFWYRQQPGQSLTLIATANQGSEATYESGFVIDKFPISRPNLTFSTLTVSNMSPEDSSIYLCSVDSTGQETQYFGPGTRLLVL.

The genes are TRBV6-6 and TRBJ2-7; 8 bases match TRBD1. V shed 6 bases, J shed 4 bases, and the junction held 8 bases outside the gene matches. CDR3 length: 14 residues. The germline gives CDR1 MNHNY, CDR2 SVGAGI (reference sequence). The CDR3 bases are TGTGCCAGCAGCGAGACAGGGGCAGTGTACGAGCAGTACTTC. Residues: CASSETGAVYEQYF.

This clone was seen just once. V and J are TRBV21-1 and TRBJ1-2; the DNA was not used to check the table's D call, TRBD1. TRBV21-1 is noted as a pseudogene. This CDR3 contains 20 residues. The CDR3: CASSKDPERGGGQGEGGYTF. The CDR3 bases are TGTGCCAGCAGCAAAGATCCGGAGAGAGGTGGAGGACAGGGGGAAGGCGGCTACACCTTC.

The CDR3: CASSSIRGANTEAFF. The CDR3, as DNA: TGTGCCAGCAGCTCCATCCGGGGGGCAAACACTGAAGCTTTCTTT. V is TRBV5-6 and J is TRBJ1-1, with D maybe TRBD1 (6 bases). Germline values: CDR1 SGHDT, CDR2 YYEEEE. The CDR3 covers 15 residues. The germline V and J ends were trimmed by 3 bases and 2 bases, with 14 bases remaining between them.

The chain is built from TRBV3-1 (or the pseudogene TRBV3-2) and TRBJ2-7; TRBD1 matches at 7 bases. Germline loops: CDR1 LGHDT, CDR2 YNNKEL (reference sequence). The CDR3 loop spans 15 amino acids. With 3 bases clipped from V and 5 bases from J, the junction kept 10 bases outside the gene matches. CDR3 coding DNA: TGTGCCAGCAGCCACCGGACAGGTCTTTACGACGAGCAGTACTTC. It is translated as CASSHRTGLYDEQYF.

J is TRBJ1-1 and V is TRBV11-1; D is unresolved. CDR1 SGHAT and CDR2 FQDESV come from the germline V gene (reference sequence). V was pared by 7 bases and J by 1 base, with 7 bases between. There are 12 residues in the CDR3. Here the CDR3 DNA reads TGTGCCAGCACGTCGGGGAACACTGAAGCTTTCTTT. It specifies CASTSGNTEAFF.

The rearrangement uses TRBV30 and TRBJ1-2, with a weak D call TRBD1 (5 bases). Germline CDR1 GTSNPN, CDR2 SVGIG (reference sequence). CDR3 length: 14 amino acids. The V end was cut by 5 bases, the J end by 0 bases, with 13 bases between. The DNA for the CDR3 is TGTGCCTGGTCGATCCCGGGGGCTAACTATGGCTACACCTTC. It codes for CAWSIPGANYGYTF.

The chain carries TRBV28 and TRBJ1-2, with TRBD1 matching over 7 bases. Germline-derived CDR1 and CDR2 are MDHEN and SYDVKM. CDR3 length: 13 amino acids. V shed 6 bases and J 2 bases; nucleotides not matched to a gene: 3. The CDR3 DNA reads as TGTGCCAGCAGGTCACAGGGGAACTATGGCTACACCTTC. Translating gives CASRSQGNYGYTF.

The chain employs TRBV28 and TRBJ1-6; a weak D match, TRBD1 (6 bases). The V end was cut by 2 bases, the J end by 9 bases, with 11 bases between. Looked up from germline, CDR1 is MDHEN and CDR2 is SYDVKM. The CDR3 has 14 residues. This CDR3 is CASSLGGIGSPLHF. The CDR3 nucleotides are TGTGCCAGCAGTTTAGGGGGCATCGGTTCACCCCTCCACTTT.

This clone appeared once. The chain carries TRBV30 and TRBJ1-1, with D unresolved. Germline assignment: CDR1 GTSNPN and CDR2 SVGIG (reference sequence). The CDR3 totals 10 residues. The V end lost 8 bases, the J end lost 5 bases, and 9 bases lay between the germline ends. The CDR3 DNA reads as TGTGCCAGCGTAGAAACTGAAGCTTTCTTT. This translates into CASVETEAFF.

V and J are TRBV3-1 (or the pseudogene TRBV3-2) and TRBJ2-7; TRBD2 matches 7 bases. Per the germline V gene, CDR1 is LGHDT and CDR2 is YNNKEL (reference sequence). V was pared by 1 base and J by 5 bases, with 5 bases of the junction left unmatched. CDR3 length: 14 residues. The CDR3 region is CASSQVRGINEQYF. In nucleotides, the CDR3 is TGTGCCAGCAGCCAAGTGCGGGGGATCAACGAGCAGTACTTC.

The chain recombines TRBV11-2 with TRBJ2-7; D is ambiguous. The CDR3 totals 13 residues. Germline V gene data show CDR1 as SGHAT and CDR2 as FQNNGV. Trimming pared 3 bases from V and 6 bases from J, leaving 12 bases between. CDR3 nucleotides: TGTGCCAGCAGCTTCAAGCTAGATGGCGAGCAGTACTTC. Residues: CASSFKLDGEQYF.

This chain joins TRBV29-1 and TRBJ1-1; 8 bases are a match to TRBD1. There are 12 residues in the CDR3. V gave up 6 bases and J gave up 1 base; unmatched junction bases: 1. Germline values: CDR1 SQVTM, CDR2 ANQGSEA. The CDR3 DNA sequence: TGCAGCGTCGGGACAGGGAACACTGAAGCTTTCTTT. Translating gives CSVGTGNTEAFF.

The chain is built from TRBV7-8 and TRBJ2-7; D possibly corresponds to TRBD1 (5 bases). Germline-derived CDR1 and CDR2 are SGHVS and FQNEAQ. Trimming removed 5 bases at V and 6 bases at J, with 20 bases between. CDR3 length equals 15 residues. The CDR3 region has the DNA TGTGCCAGCAGCCCTCATTGGGCAGGGAAAGCCGAGCAGTACTTC. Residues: CASSPHWAGKAEQYF.